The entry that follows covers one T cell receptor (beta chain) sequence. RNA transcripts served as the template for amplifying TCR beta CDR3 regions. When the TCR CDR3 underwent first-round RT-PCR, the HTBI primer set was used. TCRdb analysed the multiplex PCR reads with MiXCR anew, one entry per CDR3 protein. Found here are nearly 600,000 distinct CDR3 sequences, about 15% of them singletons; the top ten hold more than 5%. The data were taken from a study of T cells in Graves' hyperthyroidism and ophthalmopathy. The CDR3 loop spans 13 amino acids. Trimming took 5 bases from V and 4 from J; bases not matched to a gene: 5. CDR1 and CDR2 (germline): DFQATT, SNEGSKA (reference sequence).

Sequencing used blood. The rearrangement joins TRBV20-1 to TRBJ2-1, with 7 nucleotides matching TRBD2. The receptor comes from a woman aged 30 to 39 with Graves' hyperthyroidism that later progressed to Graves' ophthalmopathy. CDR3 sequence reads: CSAGEGFYNEQFF. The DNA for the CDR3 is TGCAGTGCTGGGGAGGGGTTTTACAATGAGCAGTTCTTC.